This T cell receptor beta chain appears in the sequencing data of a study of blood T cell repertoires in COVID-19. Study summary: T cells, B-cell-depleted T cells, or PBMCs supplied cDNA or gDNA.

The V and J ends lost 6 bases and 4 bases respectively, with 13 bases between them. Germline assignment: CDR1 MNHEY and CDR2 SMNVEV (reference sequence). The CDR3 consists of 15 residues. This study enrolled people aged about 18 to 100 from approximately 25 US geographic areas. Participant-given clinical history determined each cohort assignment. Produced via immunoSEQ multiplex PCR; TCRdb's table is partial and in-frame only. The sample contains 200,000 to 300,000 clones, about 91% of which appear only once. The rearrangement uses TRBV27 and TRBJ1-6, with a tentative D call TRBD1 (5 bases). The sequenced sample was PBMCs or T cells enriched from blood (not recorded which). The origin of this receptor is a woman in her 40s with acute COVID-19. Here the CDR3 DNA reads TGTGCCAGCAGCTCATCGCAGGGATATAATTCACCCCTCCACTTT. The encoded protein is CASSSSQGYNSPLHF.